The sequence of this T cell receptor beta chain was determined in a study of blood T cell repertoires in COVID-19. Turning to the study itself: The United States, Italy and Spain supplied acute and convalescent COVID-19 samples. Sources were T cells, B-cell-depleted T cells, or PBMCs; the material itself was cDNA or gDNA.

Per the original methods: How many nucleated cells were present was estimated from reference gene primer amplification. Profiling relied on immunoSEQ multiplex PCR, and the TCRdb table lists in-frame clones only, not all of them. V, J and clone size reflect that table, while D and trimming were determined from the DNA. The sample shows 150,000 to 200,000 clones, approximately 86% of them seen only once. V shed 4 bases and J 4 bases; nucleotides not matched to a gene: 6. Germline V lookup: CDR1 SGHRS, CDR2 YFSETQ. The CDR3 has 15 residues. This clonotype was obtained from a man aged 45-60 years with active or convalescent COVID-19. The sample comprised peripheral blood. The J gene is TRBJ1-5, the V gene TRBV5-1, with 9 bases fitting TRBD1. This chain's CDR3 is CASSLLGTGNQPQHF. CDR3 nucleotides: TGCGCCAGCAGCCTGCTCGGGACAGGGAATCAGCCCCAGCATTTT.